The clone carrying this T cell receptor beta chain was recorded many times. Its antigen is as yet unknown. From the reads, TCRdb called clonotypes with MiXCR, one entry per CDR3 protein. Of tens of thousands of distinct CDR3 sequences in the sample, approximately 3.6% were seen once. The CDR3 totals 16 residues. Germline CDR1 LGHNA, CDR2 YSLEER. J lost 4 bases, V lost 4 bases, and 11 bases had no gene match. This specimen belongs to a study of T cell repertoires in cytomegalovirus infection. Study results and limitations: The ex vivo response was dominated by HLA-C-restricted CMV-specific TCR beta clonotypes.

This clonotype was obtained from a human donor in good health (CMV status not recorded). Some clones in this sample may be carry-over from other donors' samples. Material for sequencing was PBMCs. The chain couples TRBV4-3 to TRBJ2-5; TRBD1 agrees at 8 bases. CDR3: CASSRGSGGRGETQYF. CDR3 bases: TGCGCCAGCAGCCGTGGGTCAGGGGGCCGTGGAGAGACCCAGTACTTC.